The source of this TCR beta chain is a study of CD8+ T cells in alopecia areata. Study-level background: People stayed on tofacitinib for 6 to 18 months, then stopped the drug for 6 months. The study's findings and limits: Expanded CD8+ clones among the top 100, and scalp clonality, were significantly decreased by tofacitinib.

Trimming left V 1 base short and J 5 bases short, with 11 bases between. The CDR3 consists of 13 residues. Germline lookup yields CDR1 GTSNPN and CDR2 SVGIG (reference sequence). With respect to this clone: The antigen is not known.

Treatment defined: oral pan-JAK inhibitor, 5-10 mg twice daily. Specimens obtained from alopecia areata patients comprised lesional scalp punch biopsies and peripheral blood. Extracted RNA was reverse transcribed into cDNA, the sequencing template. The method was immunoSEQ multiplex PCR; TCRdb's version includes in-frame clones alone and lacks a portion of them. The sample has approximately 150,000 clones, about 60% seen once. Here the sequenced sample was CD4+ T cells sorted from blood, taken at week 24, from a patient treated with tofacitinib. The chain recombines TRBV30 with TRBJ2-5; TRBD2 might be the D (5 bases). This TCR was sampled from a human donor with alopecia areata. The CDR3 sequence: CAWSGGISETQYF. The CDR3 DNA is TGTGCCTGGAGTGGAGGGATATCGGAGACCCAGTACTTC.